This T cell receptor (beta chain) was sequenced during a study of cytomegalovirus exposure and HLA in healthy donors. Study-wide results and limits: Judged likely to be a sequencing artifact was a cluster of highly shared sequence variants. Prior analysis indicated that the majority of TCR beta V segments exhibited productivity approximately 87% or approximately 30% of the time.

The PCR contained 60 Vbeta and 13 Jbeta primers. Libraries were prepared by immunoSEQ multiplex PCR; TCRdb keeps only in-frame clonotypes and omits some of them. Of 110,000 to 150,000 clones in the sample, about 73% were seen once. This clone showed up just a few times. Its antigen remains unidentified. The germline gives CDR1 SGHRS, CDR2 YFSETQ. The CDR3 extends over 13 amino acids. V lost 2 bases and J 6 bases, leaving 9 bases between the germline ends. What was sequenced was PBMCs. This TCR was sampled from a woman in her sixties in good health and CMV-seropositive. The chain is built from TRBV5-1 and TRBJ2-1, with a tentative D call TRBD2 (6 bases). The CDR3 region is CASSLTSSNEQFF. The CDR3 nucleotides read TGCGCCAGCAGCTTAACTAGCTCCAATGAGCAGTTCTTC.